One and the same sample provided the 20 T cell receptor beta chains below, sequenced in a study of blood T cell repertoires in COVID-19. Clones were sequenced by immunoSEQ multiplex PCR, and TCRdb holds only the in-frame ones, with some missing. The table records about 73,000 clones, 65% to 85% of them present only once. Sequenced material: peripheral blood. These receptors originate from a man aged 45-60 years with active COVID-19.

This clone was seen more than once but under ten times. The chain joins TRBV6-2 or TRBV6-3 to TRBJ1-2, with a tentative D call TRBD1 (6 bases). V was cut by 6 bases and J by 2 bases, with 13 bases left in between. CDR1 and CDR2 (germline): MNHEY, SVGEGT. CDR3 length: 14 amino acids. CDR3 nucleotides: TGTGCCAGCAGCGCCGGGACAAACAACTATGGCTACACCTTC. Its translation: CASSAGTNNYGYTF.

The J gene is TRBJ1-2, the V gene TRBV5-1; D unclear. Germline values: CDR1 SGHRS, CDR2 YFSETQ. Trimming pared 4 bases from V and 8 bases from J, leaving 18 bases between. The CDR3 consists of 14 residues. Here the CDR3 reads CASSTAVEGDGYTF. CDR3 DNA sequence: TGCGCCAGCAGCACGGCGGTGGAGGGAGACGGCTACACCTTC.

J is TRBJ1-4 and V is TRBV7-9; tentative D call: TRBD1 (6 bases). The CDR3 runs to 14 residues. Per the germline V gene, CDR1 is SEHNR and CDR2 is FQNEAQ (reference sequence). Trimming stripped 4 bases from V and 8 bases from J, with 14 bases between. DNA of the CDR3: TGTGCCAGCAGCTCATACAGGGACGAAGAAAAACTGTTTTTT. Protein: CASSSYRDEEKLFF.

The rearrangement joins TRBV25-1 to TRBJ1-2; D perhaps matches TRBD1 (6 bases). The V end lost 4 bases, the J end lost 8 bases, and 14 bases lay between the germline ends. This CDR3 contains 13 residues. From germline, CDR1 is MGHDK and CDR2 SYGVNS. The CDR3 loop reads CASSVSGAGGYTF. The CDR3 DNA follows: TGTGCCAGCAGTGTGTCAGGGGCGGGCGGCTACACCTTC.

The chain uses TRBV6-5 and TRBJ2-2, with D perhaps matching TRBD1 (6 bases). From germline, CDR1 is MNHEY and CDR2 SVGAGI. Trimming pared 7 bases from V and 2 bases from J, leaving 11 bases between. The CDR3 runs 14 residues. Here the CDR3 reads CASTRTVNTGELFF. CDR3 in DNA: TGTGCCAGCACTAGGACAGTTAACACCGGGGAGCTGTTTTTT.

The rearrangement links TRBV5-1 to TRBJ2-7; 8 positions match TRBD1. The CDR3 consists of 13 residues. The V segment lost 5 bases and the J segment 6 bases; nucleotides outside the gene matches: 7. Germline CDR1 is SGHRS and CDR2 is YFSETQ. CDR3 DNA sequence: TGCGCCAGCAGTAGATTTACAGGGGGCGAGCAGTACTTC. Translated, it gives CASSRFTGGEQYF.

The J gene is TRBJ1-6, the V gene TRBV19; D unresolved. This CDR3 has 14 amino acids. Trimming took 5 bases from V and 7 from J, leaving 12 bases between them. Germline loops: CDR1 LNHDA, CDR2 SQIVND (reference sequence). CDR3 DNA: TGTGCCAGTAGTCTCCGGCGGGGAAATTCACCCCTCCACTTT. Translating it yields CASSLRRGNSPLHF.

The DNA of the CDR3 is TGTGCCAGCAGCCCAGGGACAGGGGCTGCCCCAGAGACCCAGTACTTC. This gives the protein CASSPGTGAAPETQYF. The gene calls are TRBV9 and TRBJ2-5; 10 positions agree with TRBD1. Germline V gives CDR1 SGDLS, CDR2 YYNGEE. CDR3 size: 16 residues. Trimming removed 4 bases from V and 4 bases from J; junction bases left unmatched: 10.

The gene calls are TRBV9 and TRBJ1-3, with 8 bases lining up with TRBD1. Trimming took 6 bases from V and 0 from J; bases not matched to a gene: 5. This CDR3 is built from 15 residues. Per the germline V gene, CDR1 is SGDLS and CDR2 is YYNGEE. This CDR3 is CASNRQGSSGNTIYF. The CDR3 DNA reads TGTGCCAGCAACCGACAGGGGAGCTCTGGAAACACCATATATTTT.

This sequence joins TRBV6-5 and TRBJ2-5; tentatively, D is TRBD2 (5 bases). The CDR3 has 14 residues. Trimming took 5 bases from V and 5 from J, leaving 15 bases between them. CDR1 is MNHEY and CDR2 is SVGAGI in the germline V gene. CDR3 sequence (DNA): TGTGCCAGCAGTATAACTAGGCCGTCGGAGACCCAGTACTTC. Its translation: CASSITRPSETQYF.

The chain carries TRBV30 and TRBJ1-6; the D is unclear. V lost 5 bases to trimming and J lost 7 bases, with 9 bases between them. The CDR3 consists of 12 residues. Germline V gene data show CDR1 as GTSNPN and CDR2 as SVGIG (reference sequence). This CDR3 is CAWRNGNSPLHF. CDR3 nucleotide sequence: TGTGCCTGGCGAAACGGGAATTCACCCCTCCACTTT. Filled out from reference TRBV30 and TRBJ1-6, the complete variable domain reads SQTIHQWPATLVQPVGSPLSLECTVEGTSNPNLYWYRQAAGRGLQLLFYSVGIGQISSEVPQNLSASRPQDRQFILSSKKLLLSDSGFYLCAWRNGNSPLHFGNGTRLTVT.

This chain joins TRBV11-1 and TRBJ2-1, with 8 nucleotides matching TRBD1. Germline V CDR1 and CDR2: SGHAT, FQDESV (reference sequence). The CDR3 runs to 13 residues. V lost 3 bases to trimming and J lost 7 bases; unmatched junction nucleotides: 2. CDR3 sequence: CASSFDRGNEQFF. The CDR3 nucleotides read TGTGCCAGCAGCTTTGACAGGGGAAATGAGCAGTTCTTC.

The CDR3 bases are TGTGCCAGCAGTGTGGATAAGGGGGGGGGCATGAACACTGAAGCTTTCTTT. Its translation: CASSVDKGGGMNTEAFF. The chain recombines TRBV2 with TRBJ1-1; possible D gene TRBD1, 6 bases. Deletions cut 4 bases from V and 0 bases from J, with 18 bases between. Germline assignment: CDR1 SNHLY and CDR2 FYNNEI. The CDR3 length is 17 residues.

The chain carries TRBV27 and TRBJ2-2, with D unresolved. CDR3 length: 13 amino acids. Trimming removed 7 bases at V and 2 bases at J, with 8 bases between. In germline, CDR1 is MNHEY, CDR2 SMNVEV (reference sequence). CDR3 loop: CASTLLNTGELFF. The CDR3 DNA is TGTGCCAGCACCCTACTCAACACCGGGGAGCTGTTTTTT.

The chain is built from TRBV7-2 and TRBJ2-5, with D tentatively TRBD2 (6 bases). V gave up 1 base and J gave up 4 bases, with 10 bases separating them. CDR1 and CDR2 from the germline V gene are SGHTA and FQGNSA. The CDR3 is 14 amino acids. CDR3 protein: CASSLVQGGETQYF. The CDR3 DNA follows: TGTGCCAGCAGCTTAGTTCAGGGAGGAGAGACCCAGTACTTC.

The V call is TRBV7-2, the J call TRBJ1-5; TRBD1 matches 7 bases. The trim removed 1 base at V and 1 base at J, leaving 4 bases unmatched. The CDR3 contains 16 residues. Germline-derived CDR1 and CDR2 are SGHTA and FQGNSA. CDR3 sequence reads: CASSLGNRGSNQPQHF. CDR3 bases: TGTGCCAGCAGCTTAGGGAACAGGGGAAGCAATCAGCCCCAGCATTTT.

This chain uses TRBV7-3 with TRBJ1-5; no reliable D call. CDR1 SGHTA and CDR2 FQGTGA come from the germline V gene. This CDR3 has 15 amino acids. Trimming took 8 bases from V and 5 from J, leaving 19 bases between them. This chain's CDR3 is CASDGKWTDDQPQHF. The CDR3 DNA reads as TGTGCCAGCGACGGGAAGTGGACGGACGATCAGCCCCAGCATTTT.

This chain joins TRBV7-8 and TRBJ2-3, with TRBD2 matching over 8 bases. The CDR3 contains 15 residues. The germline CDR1 and CDR2 sequences are SGHVS and FQNEAQ. Germline trimming cut 7 bases from V and 8 bases from J; bases unmatched to any gene: 14. The CDR3 reads CASTNPGGRNPTQYF. The CDR3 DNA follows: TGTGCCAGCACCAACCCGGGGGGGCGTAACCCTACGCAGTATTTT.

CDR3 nucleotides: TGTGCCAGCAGGGTGGGACTAGCGTCCTACAATGAGCAGTTCTTC. It specifies CASRVGLASYNEQFF. This chain links TRBV5-5 with TRBJ2-1; TRBD2 matches at 10 bases. The CDR3 sequence is 15 residues long. The germline gives CDR1 SGHKS, CDR2 YYEKEE (reference sequence). J gave up 1 base and V 5 bases, and 3 bases lay outside the gene matches.

The rearrangement joins TRBV20-1 to TRBJ2-1, with unresolved D. V lost 5 bases, J lost 4 bases, and 6 bases lay in between. This CDR3 has 11 residues. The germline V gene has CDR1 DFQATT and CDR2 SNEGSKA (reference sequence). CDR3: CSALTYNEQFF. CDR3 sequence (DNA): TGCAGTGCTCTAACTTACAATGAGCAGTTCTTC.